This TCR beta chain comes out of a study of blood T cell repertoires in COVID-19. Study in general: Material from acute and convalescent COVID-19 was sourced from the United States, Italy and Spain.

Produced via immunoSEQ multiplex PCR; TCRdb's table is partial and in-frame only. The data contain some 150,000 clones, around 78% of them singletons. The CDR3 contains 19 residues. The V and J ends lost 0 bases and 1 base respectively, with 22 bases between them. The V call is TRBV5-3, the J call TRBJ1-2; D call uncertain. TRBV5-3 is assigned to the ORF class and has an uncertain function. Sequenced sample: peripheral blood. The clonotype comes from an elderly woman with active or convalescent COVID-19. The CDR3 region is CARSLERNLAADGNYGYTF. CDR3 nucleotides: TGTGCCAGAAGCTTGGAGAGGAATTTAGCCGCAGACGGTAACTATGGCTACACCTTC.